The 27 T cell receptor beta chains presented below share a single source sample, sequenced in a study of T-cell memory formation after mild COVID-19. Via MiXCR, TCRdb re-called the 5' RACE reads, giving one row per CDR3 protein. The sample has 150,000 to 200,000 distinct CDR3 sequences, about 15% seen once. Sequenced input: PBMCs or a T cell subset sorted from them (not recorded which). Receptors originate from an adult woman who had mild COVID-19 (a few samples of this study predate the infection). Cell type and time point are not known.

This clonotype was recorded a few times. V usage is TRBV12-3 or TRBV12-4 and J usage is TRBJ1-2; D not resolved. V gave up 4 bases and J gave up 8 bases, with 11 bases separating them. The CDR3 length is 12 residues. The CDR3 here is CASSSLAAGYTF. The CDR3 DNA reads TGTGCCAGCAGTTCACTGGCTGCGGGCTACACCTTC.

J is TRBJ1-5 and V is TRBV5-4; no clear D gene. The V gene lost 0 bases and the J gene lost 0 bases, with 7 bases spanning the gap. In germline, CDR1 is SGHNT, CDR2 YYREEE (reference sequence). The CDR3 runs to 15 residues. CDR3 loop: CASSLGLDSNQPQHF. CDR3 sequence (DNA): TGTGCCAGCAGCTTGGGGTTGGATAGCAATCAGCCCCAGCATTTT.

This rearrangement joins TRBV5-1 to TRBJ2-3; D may be TRBD2 (6 bases). CDR3 size: 14 residues. Between the trimmed V and J ends, which lost 3 bases and 4 bases, there was a span of 12 bases. CDR1 is SGHRS and CDR2 is YFSETQ in the germline V gene. The CDR3 bases are TGCGCCAGCAGCTATGGGGGGAGATCAGATACGCAGTATTTT. Amino acid sequence: CASSYGGRSDTQYF.

The table lists this clonotype with a few counts. This chain joins TRBV7-2 and TRBJ2-2; weak D call: TRBD1 (6 bases). The germline V gene has CDR1 SGHTA and CDR2 FQGNSA. The V and J ends lost 4 bases and 6 bases respectively, with 12 bases between them. The CDR3 has 14 residues. For the CDR3, the DNA is TGTGCCAGCAGCTCGAGAACAGGGTCCGGGGAGCTGTTTTTT. Protein sequence: CASSSRTGSGELFF.

This clonotype was seen a few times. This chain joins TRBV20-1 and TRBJ2-1; 8 nucleotides line up with TRBD2. V shed 6 bases, J shed 9 bases, and the junction held 10 bases outside the gene matches. Germline V gene lookup returns CDR1 DFQATT and CDR2 SNEGSKA (reference sequence). The CDR3 has 13 residues. The CDR3 coding sequence is TGCAGTGCGGAGCTAAGTCTAGCGGGTGAGCAGTTCTTC. This gives the protein CSAELSLAGEQFF.

The V call is TRBV5-1, the J call TRBJ2-1; 8 bases align to TRBD2. This CDR3 has 13 amino acids. Losses at the gene ends were 4 bases for V and 9 bases for J; bases not matched to a gene: 6. Per the germline V gene, CDR1 is SGHRS and CDR2 is YFSETQ. The CDR3 DNA reads as TGCGCCAGCAGCGTGACTAGCGTCCGTGAGCAGTTCTTC. It codes for CASSVTSVREQFF.

This clonotype was observed at least ten times. This chain joins TRBV4-3 and TRBJ2-5; 10 bases line up with TRBD2. Trimming cost V 5 bases and J 3 bases; bases outside gene matches: 3. In germline, CDR1 is LGHNA, CDR2 YSLEER. The CDR3 consists of 14 residues. The CDR3 protein is CASSFGLAEETQYF. CDR3 nucleotides: TGCGCCAGCAGCTTTGGACTAGCGGAAGAGACCCAGTACTTC.

This clonotype turned up a few times. This CDR3 is CASRRDRAANYGYTF. The CDR3 coding sequence is TGCGCCAGCAGGCGAGACAGGGCAGCTAACTATGGCTACACCTTC. V usage is TRBV5-1 and J usage is TRBJ1-2; TRBD1 matches 7 bases. Trimming took 5 bases from V and 0 from J; bases not matched to a gene: 7. The CDR3 totals 15 residues. The germline V gene encodes CDR1 SGHRS and CDR2 YFSETQ.

In this sample, this clonotype turned up a few times. The chain has TRBV4-1 and TRBJ2-5; D not certain. V was clipped by 5 bases and J by 2 bases, with 12 bases between them. CDR1 and CDR2 (germline): MGHRA, YSYEKL. The CDR3 runs to 14 residues. The CDR3 reads CASSWRSSQETQYF. CDR3 DNA sequence: TGCGCCAGCAGCTGGCGTTCCTCGCAAGAGACCCAGTACTTC.

The V and J genes are TRBV7-3 and TRBJ2-3; 9 bases fit TRBD1. Germline values: CDR1 SGHTA, CDR2 FQGTGA. There are 16 residues in the CDR3. V gave up 4 bases and J gave up 5 bases; unmatched junction bases: 10. CDR3 nucleotide sequence: TGTGCCAGCAGCTCCCCCGACAGGGGGTCAGAAGATACGCAGTATTTT. Protein product: CASSSPDRGSEDTQYF. The entire variable domain, with the rest obtained from reference TRBV7-3 and TRBJ2-3, is as follows: GAGVSQTPSNKVTEKGKYVELRCDPISGHTALYWYRQSLGQGPEFLIYFQGTGAADDSGLPNDRFFAVRPEGSVSTLKIQRTERGDSAVYLCASSSPDRGSEDTQYFGPGTRLTVL.

The rearrangement links TRBV4-2 to TRBJ2-1, with 7 bases fitting TRBD1. The length of the CDR3 is 15 residues. CDR1 and CDR2 from the germline V gene are LGHNA and YNFKEQ. Unmatched junction bases numbered 4, after V lost 0 bases and J lost 5 bases. This chain's CDR3 is CASSQEAGGNNEQFF. The CDR3 DNA reads as TGTGCCAGCAGCCAAGAGGCAGGGGGAAACAATGAGCAGTTCTTC.

Only a few counts were recorded for this clonotype. The chain is built from TRBV3-1 and TRBJ2-7; a possible D gene is TRBD2 (6 bases). The CDR3 runs 12 residues. From germline, CDR1 is LGHDT and CDR2 YNNKEL (reference sequence). Between the trimmed V and J ends, which lost 5 bases and 7 bases, there was a span of 12 bases. The chain's CDR3 is CASSDLAREQYF. The CDR3 coding sequence is TGTGCCAGCAGCGATCTAGCGCGAGAGCAGTACTTC.

The chain employs TRBV4-2 and TRBJ2-5; TRBD1 matches 9 bases. Unmatched junction bases numbered 4, after V lost 1 base and J lost 4 bases. Germline CDR1 and CDR2: LGHNA and YNFKEQ. This CDR3 has 15 amino acids. CDR3 DNA sequence: TGTGCCAGCAGCCAAGGAACAGGGGGCGGAGAGACCCAGTACTTC. Protein sequence: CASSQGTGGGETQYF.

This clonotype was seen only a few times. The chain links TRBV11-2 to TRBJ1-5, with D possibly matching TRBD1 (6 bases). Trimming left V 5 bases short and J 9 bases short, with 11 bases between. The CDR3 spans 12 residues. Germline assignment: CDR1 SGHAT and CDR2 FQNNGV. CDR3 protein: CASSLQGRPQHF. The CDR3 bases are TGTGCCAGCAGCCTCCAGGGGCGGCCCCAGCATTTT.

The CDR3 is CASSFRDRFKETQYF. The CDR3 bases are TGTGCCAGCAGCTTCCGGGACAGATTCAAAGAGACCCAGTACTTC. The chain carries TRBV5-6 and TRBJ2-5; the match to TRBD1 covers 7 bases. The CDR3 has 15 amino acids. The germline V gene encodes CDR1 SGHDT and CDR2 YYEEEE. V shed 2 bases, J shed 3 bases, and the junction held 7 bases outside the gene matches.

The chain uses TRBV7-9 and TRBJ2-1; 13 bases align to TRBD2. The CDR3 is 16 amino acids. V lost 4 bases and J lost 8; bases outside the gene matches: 8. CDR1 and CDR2 from the germline V gene are SEHNR and FQNEAQ (reference sequence). The CDR3 nucleotides read TGTGCCAGCAGCTCTCCAACTAGCGGGGGGGCTCATGAGCAGTTCTTC. Translated: CASSSPTSGGAHEQFF.

The chain couples TRBV12-3 or TRBV12-4 to TRBJ2-2; D could derive from TRBD1 or TRBD2 (5 bases each). Trimming pared 7 bases from V and 6 bases from J, leaving 15 bases between. CDR3 size: 14 residues. In nucleotides, the CDR3 is TGTGCCAGCACCCCGGGACCCTTGTCCGGGGAGCTGTTTTTT. Amino acids: CASTPGPLSGELFF.

This chain connects TRBV5-1 to TRBJ2-4, with D possibly being TRBD2 (6 bases). CDR1 and CDR2 (germline): SGHRS, YFSETQ. This CDR3 is built from 17 residues. V lost 3 bases and J 8 bases, leaving 24 bases between the germline ends. In DNA form, the CDR3 reads TGCGCCAGCAGCTCCTTGGAGGGCACCGATATTGGGGACATTCAGTACTTC. Amino acid sequence: CASSSLEGTDIGDIQYF.

There are a few counts of this clonotype. The CDR3 DNA reads as TGTGCCAGCGGGCCGTGGGGAAACATTCAGTACTTC. Translated, it gives CASGPWGNIQYF. The chain uses TRBV27 and TRBJ2-4, with D uncertain. V gave up 8 bases and J gave up 6 bases, with 11 bases separating them. Germline lookup yields CDR1 MNHEY and CDR2 SMNVEV (reference sequence). The CDR3 is 12 amino acids.

V and J are TRBV7-8 and TRBJ1-4; TRBD1 agrees at 8 bases. CDR1 is SGHVS and CDR2 is FQNEAQ in the germline V gene. Trimming cost V 5 bases and J 8 bases; bases outside gene matches: 7. There are 14 residues in the CDR3. The CDR3 DNA follows: TGTGCCAGCAGCCAAACAGGGGGAGGAGAAAAACTGTTTTTT. It encodes CASSQTGGGEKLFF.

As concerns this clonotype: The germline gene is not matched at one end of the junction; a read error may be the cause. The chain joins TRBV12-3 or TRBV12-4 to TRBJ2-5, with D possibly TRBD1 on 5 matching bases. The CDR3 is 13 amino acids. The CDR3 DNA is TGTGCCAGCAGTTTAGGGGGCGCAGAGACCAAGTACTTC. Amino acid sequence: CASSLGGAETKYF.

The chain uses TRBV12-3 or TRBV12-4 and TRBJ2-3; 8 bases line up with TRBD1. The CDR3 extends over 14 amino acids. Trimming cost V 1 base and J 6 bases; bases outside gene matches: 3. This chain's CDR3 is CASSLGQGKDTQYF. The CDR3, as DNA: TGTGCCAGCAGTTTAGGACAGGGGAAGGATACGCAGTATTTT.

This clonotype was seen a handful of times. The chain has TRBV24-1 and TRBJ2-2, with 11 bases matching TRBD1. The CDR3 totals 16 residues. CDR1 and CDR2 (germline): KGHDR, SFDVKD. The V segment lost 8 bases and the J segment 1 base; nucleotides outside the gene matches: 5. CDR3 nucleotide sequence: TGTGCCACCACCTCGGACAGGGGGCTGAACACCGGGGAGCTGTTTTTT. Protein product: CATTSDRGLNTGELFF.

The table lists this clonotype with a count of one. The rearrangement joins TRBV24-1 to TRBJ2-6; TRBD1 might be the D (6 bases). The CDR3 is made up of 15 amino acids. Germline CDR1 reads KGHDR; CDR2 reads SFDVKD. V dropped 2 bases and J dropped 2 bases, with 6 bases sitting between them. DNA for the CDR3: TGTGCCACCAGTGATTCAGGGGCTGGGGCCAACGTCCTGACTTTC. It yields the protein CATSDSGAGANVLTF.

V gene TRBV7-2 combines with J gene TRBJ2-2, with D maybe TRBD1 (7 bases). The CDR3 length is 16 residues. Germline V gene sequence: CDR1 SGHTA, CDR2 FQGNSA. Trimming shortened V by 1 base and J by 4 bases, and 13 bases separated the two germline ends. CDR3 sequence: CASSLVGGGLTGELFF. The DNA of the CDR3 is TGTGCCAGCAGCTTAGTTGGAGGGGGCCTCACCGGGGAGCTGTTTTTT.

This chain uses TRBV6-2 or TRBV6-3 with TRBJ2-3; TRBD2 might be the D (6 bases). The CDR3 is 15 residues long. Trimming stripped 6 bases from V and 2 bases from J, with 15 bases between. Germline V lookup: CDR1 MNHEY, CDR2 SVGEGT. The DNA for the CDR3 is TGTGCCAGCAGGTACGGGAGCCTAAACACAGATACGCAGTATTTT. Protein sequence: CASRYGSLNTDTQYF.

This chain joins TRBV12-3 or TRBV12-4 and TRBJ2-1; D is unclear. V lost 8 bases to trimming and J lost 8 bases, with 13 bases between them. The CDR3 sequence is 12 residues long. The CDR3 protein is CASCPSVHEQFF. In nucleotides, the CDR3 is TGTGCCAGCTGTCCGAGTGTCCATGAGCAGTTCTTC.